The 12 T cell receptor beta chains below all came from one sample that was sequenced in a study of tumor and adjacent non-tumor tissue in lung cancer. A modified ARM-PCR protocol with three rounds of nested PCR amplified TCRbeta. TCRdb called the multiplex PCR reads again in MiXCR, with one record for every CDR3 protein. This repertoire shows over 130,000 distinct CDR3 sequences, around 67% found once; its top ten account for 18%. This sample's RNA came from whole unsorted tissue. The sample comprised lung tumor tissue. These receptors were obtained from a man aged 55 to 69 with small cell lung cancer.

This clonotype was seen at least ten times. The chain employs TRBV4-2 and TRBJ1-1; D remains ambiguous. Between the trimmed V and J ends, which lost 4 bases and 1 base, there was a span of 7 bases. Looked up from germline, CDR1 is LGHNA and CDR2 is YNFKEQ. The CDR3 runs to 13 residues. This chain's CDR3 is CASSLPENTEAFF. CDR3 nucleotide sequence: TGTGCCAGCAGCCTCCCGGAGAACACTGAAGCTTTCTTT.

The chain couples TRBV11-2 to TRBJ2-3; 16 bases fit TRBD2. There are 17 residues in the CDR3. The junction had 7 bases not matched to a gene; V was cut back by 5 bases and J by 5 bases. The germline gives CDR1 SGHAT, CDR2 FQNNGV. The CDR3: CASSPGTSGRARDTQYF. The CDR3 bases are TGTGCCAGCAGCCCTGGGACTAGCGGGAGGGCCCGAGATACGCAGTATTTT.

The chain carries TRBV6-5 and TRBJ1-4; D not certain. In germline, CDR1 is MNHEY, CDR2 SVGAGI. V lost 6 bases to trimming and J lost 8 bases, with 22 bases between them. The CDR3 is 16 amino acids. CDR3 DNA sequence: TGTGCCAGCAGGACGTTCCGGGGATCTATTGGGGAAAAACTGTTTTTT. This gives the protein CASRTFRGSIGEKLFF.

This clonotype was detected once. The chain combines TRBV11-2 with TRBJ2-1, with TRBD2 identical over 8 bases. The V gene end was trimmed by 1 base and the J gene end by 15 bases; junction bases not matched to a gene: 8. The CDR3 is 13 amino acids. Germline-derived CDR1 and CDR2 are SGHAT and FQNNGV. CDR3 in DNA: TGTGCCAGCAGCTTAGGGCTAGCGGGTGCGATGTTCTTC. Translation: CASSLGLAGAMFF.

The count of this clonotype is one. A read error may explain this, as a much larger clone is one base away. The chain carries TRBV20-1 and TRBJ1-2; maybe TRBD1 (5 bases). CDR1 is DFQATT and CDR2 is SNEGSKA in the germline V gene (reference sequence). The V end was cut by 7 bases, the J end by 2 bases, with 14 bases between. The CDR3 covers 13 residues. The CDR3 region is CSVNGGSNYGYTF. CDR3 coding DNA: TGCAGTGTCAACGGGGGGTCGAACTATGGCTACACCTTC.

This clonotype occurred a few times. A much bigger clone sits one base away, suggesting this may be a read error. The rearrangement uses TRBV6-1 and TRBJ1-6, with TRBD1 matching 7 bases. Germline loops: CDR1 MNHNS, CDR2 SASEGT. The CDR3 spans 14 residues. The V segment lost 7 bases and the J segment 10 bases; nucleotides outside the gene matches: 10. CDR3 nucleotide sequence: TGTGCCAGCAATCCCGGGACAGTGGGCTCACCCCTCCACTTT. Protein product: CASNPGTVGSPLHF.

The chain employs TRBV5-1 and TRBJ1-1; no firm D call. The CDR3 consists of 15 residues. Trimming shortened V by 4 bases and J by 0 bases, and 13 bases separated the two germline ends. Germline CDR1 SGHRS, CDR2 YFSETQ. CDR3 region: CASSPDPGLNTEAFF. The CDR3 region has the DNA TGCGCCAGCAGCCCCGATCCGGGCCTGAACACTGAAGCTTTCTTT.

Comment on this clonotype: This may be a read error: a much more frequent sequence differs by one nucleotide. The chain combines TRBV20-1 with TRBJ1-1, with TRBD1 identical over 9 bases. Germline V gene sequence: CDR1 DFQATT, CDR2 SNEGSKA (reference sequence). The CDR3 totals 14 residues. The CDR3 nucleotides are TGCAGTGCCCACGGGACAGGGACGAACACTGAAACTTTCTTT. As protein: CSAHGTGTNTETFF.

Comments on this clonotype: A junction boundary mismatches the germline segment, possibly from a read error. The chain is built from TRBV6-2 or TRBV6-3 and TRBJ1-1; D not resolved. The CDR3 is made up of 13 amino acids. Germline CDR1 MNHEY, CDR2 SVGEGT. CDR3 DNA sequence: TGTGGCAGCAGCCCGTTTCAGGATACTGAAGCTTTCTTT. This codes for CGSSPFQDTEAFF.

The genes are TRBV28 and TRBJ2-7; TRBD1 might be the D (6 bases). Trimming shortened V by 5 bases and J by 1 base, and 15 bases separated the two germline ends. Looked up from germline, CDR1 is MDHEN and CDR2 is SYDVKM. The CDR3 has 15 residues. The CDR3, as DNA: TGTGCCAGCAGTCGTCCGGGACAACTTTCCTACGAGCAGTACTTC. Protein product: CASSRPGQLSYEQYF.

On this clonotype itself: A much larger clone sits a single nucleotide away, making a read error possible. The chain uses TRBV6-2 or TRBV6-3 and TRBJ1-1; D gene unclear. The CDR3 contains 13 residues. Deletions cut 8 bases from V and 5 bases from J, with 15 bases between. Germline V gene data show CDR1 as MNHEY and CDR2 as SVGEGT. CDR3 region: CASGCMVGTEAFF. CDR3 bases: TGTGCCAGCGGTTGTATGGTTGGGACTGAAGCTTTCTTT.

On this clonotype: The junction does not match germline at one end; this may be a read error. The CDR3 here is CAVMYGGKETQYF. As DNA, the CDR3 is TGTGCCGTCATGTACGGGGGGAAAGAGACCCAGTACTTT. The chain uses TRBV6-1 and TRBJ2-5; 7 bases line up with TRBD2. Germline V CDR1 and CDR2: MNHNS, SASEGT. This CDR3 has 13 amino acids.